The rows below give T cell receptor beta chains drawn from one sample of a study of CD8 T cells in ankylosing spondylitis. TCRdb analysed the 5' RACE reads with MiXCR anew, one entry per CDR3 protein. This sample has 200,000 to 250,000 distinct CDR3 sequences; about 11% occur once, and the top ten carry 21%. Sequenced material: blood, either unsorted or a sorted T cell fraction (not recorded which). The receptor source for this set is a male donor with ankylosing spondylitis or in good health (not recorded which). CDR3s include the opening cysteine and the closing phenylalanine or tryptophan. D genes are given only for firm matches.

j_call d_call v_call cdr3_aa
TRBJ1-2 - TRBV29-1 CSVDVEGAGGYTF
TRBJ1-4 - TRBV5-1 CASRSGQSNEKLFF
TRBJ2-5 - TRBV5-1 CASSLDGRERETQYF
TRBJ2-3 - TRBV7-2 CASSLESRGRQYF
TRBJ1-3 - TRBV5-1 CASSLSGSPLSGNTIYF
TRBJ1-1 TRBD1 TRBV20-1 CSRTGDGAEAFF
TRBJ2-2 - TRBV7-3 CASRDKGTGELFF
TRBJ1-4 - TRBV20-1 CSARVSPFGTNEKLFF
TRBJ2-4 TRBD1 TRBV5-1 CASSLQAGGTKNIQYF
TRBJ2-5 - TRBV9 CASSDSEGVKETQYF
TRBJ2-7 - TRBV29-1 CSVVPGLGTYVDEQYF
TRBJ1-6 - TRBV14 CASSHGQPNSPLHF
TRBJ1-2 TRBD1 TRBV3-1 CASSLLPTGSVGYTF
TRBJ1-5 - TRBV19 CASSINGPLGQPQHF
TRBJ1-6 - TRBV12-3/TRBV12-4 CASRAMSSYNSPLHF
TRBJ1-1 TRBD1 TRBV20-1 CSARVQQGAFEAFF
TRBJ2-6 TRBD1 TRBV6-2/TRBV6-3 CASSYATGTGEFSGANVLTF
TRBJ2-7 - TRBV12-3/TRBV12-4 CASSYGSLYEQYF
TRBJ1-2 TRBD1 TRBV10-3 CAISARGQFSTF
TRBJ2-1 - TRBV7-2 CASSFPGRSYDNEQFF
TRBJ2-3 TRBD2 TRBV11-2 CASSLGRLWTSGTNYTDTQYF
TRBJ2-1 - TRBV20-1 CSALRNNEQFF
TRBJ2-5 - TRBV12-3/TRBV12-4 CASTKGSRQETQYF
TRBJ1-5 - TRBV28 CASSLPNRVRSNQPQHF
TRBJ1-1 - TRBV29-1 CSVEEFEGGTEAFF
TRBJ1-5 - TRBV20-1 CSANIPGQVNQPQHF
TRBJ1-4 - TRBV7-2 CASSLEGRAEKLFF